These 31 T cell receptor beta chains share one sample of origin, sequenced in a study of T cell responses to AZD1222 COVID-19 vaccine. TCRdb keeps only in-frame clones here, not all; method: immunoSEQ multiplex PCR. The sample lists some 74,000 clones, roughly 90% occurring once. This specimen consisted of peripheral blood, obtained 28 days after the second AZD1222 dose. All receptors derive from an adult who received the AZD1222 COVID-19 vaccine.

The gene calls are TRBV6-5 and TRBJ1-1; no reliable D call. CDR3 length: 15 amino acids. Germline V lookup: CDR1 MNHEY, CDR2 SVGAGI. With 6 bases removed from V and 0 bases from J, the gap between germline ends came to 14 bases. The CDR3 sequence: CASRLSRSLNTEAFF. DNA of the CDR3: TGTGCCAGCAGGCTCAGTCGGTCGCTGAACACTGAAGCTTTCTTT.

CDR3 sequence (DNA): TGTGCCAGCAGCCAAGGGGACAGACTCTCTGGAAACACCATATATTTT. Encoded protein: CASSQGDRLSGNTIYF. The rearrangement uses TRBV3-1 (or the pseudogene TRBV3-2) and TRBJ1-3, with 7 bases identical to TRBD1. CDR1 is LGHDT and CDR2 is YNNKEL in the germline V gene (reference sequence). Trimming cost V 1 base and J 0 bases; bases outside gene matches: 3. This CDR3 comprises 16 residues.

The CDR3 nucleotides read TGTGCCAGCAGTTTAACCCCCGGTGGGTGGGGGGGGCAGGATACGCAGTATTTT. Amino acids: CASSLTPGGWGGQDTQYF. The chain couples TRBV28 to TRBJ2-3; the D gene is possibly TRBD2 (7 bases). V shed 2 bases and J shed 6 bases, with 24 bases lying between them. CDR3 size: 18 residues. Germline assignment: CDR1 MDHEN and CDR2 SYDVKM.

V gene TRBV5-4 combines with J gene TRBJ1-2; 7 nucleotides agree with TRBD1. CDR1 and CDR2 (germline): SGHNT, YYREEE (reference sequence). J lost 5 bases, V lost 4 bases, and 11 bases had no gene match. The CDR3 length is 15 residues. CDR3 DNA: TGTGCCAGCAGCCTAACCCGACAGGGTGGGTATGGCTACACCTTC. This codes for CASSLTRQGGYGYTF.

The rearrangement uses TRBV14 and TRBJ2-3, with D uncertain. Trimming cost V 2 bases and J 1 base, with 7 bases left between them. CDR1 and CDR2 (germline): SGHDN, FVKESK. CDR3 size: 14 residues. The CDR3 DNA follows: TGTGCCAGCAGCCAATGGAAGGGCACAGATACGCAGTATTTT. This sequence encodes CASSQWKGTDTQYF.

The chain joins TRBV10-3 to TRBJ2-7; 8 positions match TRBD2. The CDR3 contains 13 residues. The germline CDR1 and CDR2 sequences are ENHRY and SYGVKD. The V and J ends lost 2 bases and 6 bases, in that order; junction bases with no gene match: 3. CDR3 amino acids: CAISEIGGGEQYF. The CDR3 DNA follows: TGTGCCATCAGTGAGATCGGGGGGGGCGAGCAGTACTTC.

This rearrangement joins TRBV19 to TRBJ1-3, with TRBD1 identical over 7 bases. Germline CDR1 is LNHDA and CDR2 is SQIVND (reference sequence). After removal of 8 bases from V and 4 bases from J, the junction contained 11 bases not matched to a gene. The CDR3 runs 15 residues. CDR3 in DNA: TGTGCCAGTCATTCCACAGGGGCGCGGGGAAACACCATATATTTT. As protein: CASHSTGARGNTIYF.

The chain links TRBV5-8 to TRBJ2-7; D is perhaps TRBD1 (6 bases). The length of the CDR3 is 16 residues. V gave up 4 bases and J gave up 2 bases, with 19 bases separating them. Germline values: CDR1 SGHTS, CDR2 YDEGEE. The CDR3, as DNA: TGTGCCAGCAGCCTGCCGGGCCAGGGGATAACCTACGAGCAGTACTTC. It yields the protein CASSLPGQGITYEQYF.

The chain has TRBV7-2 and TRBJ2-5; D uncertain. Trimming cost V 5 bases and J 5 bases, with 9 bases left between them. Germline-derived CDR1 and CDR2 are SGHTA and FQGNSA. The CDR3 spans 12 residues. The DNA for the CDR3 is TGTGCCAGCAGCCCCGGCTGGGAGACCCAGTACTTC. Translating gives CASSPGWETQYF.

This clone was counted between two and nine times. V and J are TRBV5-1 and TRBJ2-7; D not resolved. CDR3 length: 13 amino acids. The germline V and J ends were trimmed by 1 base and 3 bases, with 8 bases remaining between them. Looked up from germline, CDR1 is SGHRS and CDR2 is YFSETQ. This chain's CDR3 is CASSLRVGYEQYF. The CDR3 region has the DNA TGCGCCAGCAGCTTGAGGGTGGGCTACGAGCAGTACTTC.

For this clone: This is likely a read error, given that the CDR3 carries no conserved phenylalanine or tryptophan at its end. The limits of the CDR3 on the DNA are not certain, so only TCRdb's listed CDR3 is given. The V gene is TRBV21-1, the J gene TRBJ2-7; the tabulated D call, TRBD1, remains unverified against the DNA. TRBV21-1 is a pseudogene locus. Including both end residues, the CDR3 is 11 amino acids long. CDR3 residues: CASSKGTRLRL.

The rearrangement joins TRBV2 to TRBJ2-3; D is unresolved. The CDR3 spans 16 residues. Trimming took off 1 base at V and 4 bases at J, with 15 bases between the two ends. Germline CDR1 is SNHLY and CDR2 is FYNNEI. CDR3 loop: CASSEVSPRRADTQYF. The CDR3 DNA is TGTGCCAGCAGTGAAGTGTCACCACGGCGCGCAGATACGCAGTATTTT.

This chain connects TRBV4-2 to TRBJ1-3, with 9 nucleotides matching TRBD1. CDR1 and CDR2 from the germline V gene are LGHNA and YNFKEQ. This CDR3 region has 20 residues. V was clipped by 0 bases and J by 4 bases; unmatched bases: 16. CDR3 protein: CASSQDGPPTGGAAGNTIYF. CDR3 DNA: TGTGCCAGCAGCCAAGATGGTCCCCCAACAGGGGGCGCGGCGGGAAACACCATATATTTT.

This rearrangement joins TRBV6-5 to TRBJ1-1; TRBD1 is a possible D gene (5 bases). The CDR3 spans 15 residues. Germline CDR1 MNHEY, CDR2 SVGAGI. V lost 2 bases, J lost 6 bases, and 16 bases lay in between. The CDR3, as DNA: TGTGCCAGCAGTTACGAGGCCAGGGTTAGGGCTGAAGCTTTCTTT. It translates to CASSYEARVRAEAFF.

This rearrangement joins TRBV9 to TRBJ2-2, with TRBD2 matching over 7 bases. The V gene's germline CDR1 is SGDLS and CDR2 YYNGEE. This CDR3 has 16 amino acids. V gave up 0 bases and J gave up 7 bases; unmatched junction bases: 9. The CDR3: CASSVGGSGPNGELFF. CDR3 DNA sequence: TGTGCCAGCAGCGTAGGGGGTAGCGGGCCTAACGGGGAGCTGTTTTTT.

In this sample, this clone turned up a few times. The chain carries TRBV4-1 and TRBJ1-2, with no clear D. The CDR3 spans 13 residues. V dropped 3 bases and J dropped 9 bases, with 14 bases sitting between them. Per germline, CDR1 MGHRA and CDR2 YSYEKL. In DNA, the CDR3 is TGCGCCAGCAGCCACCCGGGCCTTTCGAGCTACACCTTC. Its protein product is CASSHPGLSSYTF.

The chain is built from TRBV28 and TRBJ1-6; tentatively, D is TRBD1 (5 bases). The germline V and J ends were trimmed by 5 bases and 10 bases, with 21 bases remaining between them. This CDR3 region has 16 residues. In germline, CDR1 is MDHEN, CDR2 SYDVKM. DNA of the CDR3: TGTGCCAGCAGTAACGCTCAGGGTGGCTCAGGGTCACCCCTCCACTTT. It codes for CASSNAQGGSGSPLHF.

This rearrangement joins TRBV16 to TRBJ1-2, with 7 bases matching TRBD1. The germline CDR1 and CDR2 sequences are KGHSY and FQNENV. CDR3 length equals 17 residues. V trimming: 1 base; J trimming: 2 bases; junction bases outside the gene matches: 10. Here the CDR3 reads CASSQFATGVANYGYTF. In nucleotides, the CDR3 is TGTGCCAGCAGCCAATTCGCTACAGGGGTCGCGAACTATGGCTACACCTTC.

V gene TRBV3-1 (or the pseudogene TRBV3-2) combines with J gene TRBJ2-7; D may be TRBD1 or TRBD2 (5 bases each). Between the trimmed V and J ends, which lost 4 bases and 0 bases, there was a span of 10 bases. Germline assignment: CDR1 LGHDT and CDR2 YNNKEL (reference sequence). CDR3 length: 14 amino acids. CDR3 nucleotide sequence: TGTGCCAGCAGCCGGGGGACGCCCTCCTACGAGCAGTACTTC. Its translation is CASSRGTPSYEQYF.

The CDR3 DNA sequence: TGTGCCAGCAGTGCGGACGCCCTCTTCAACTATGGCTACACCTTC. Translated, it gives CASSADALFNYGYTF. The rearrangement links TRBV2 to TRBJ1-2; no firm D call. Germline values: CDR1 SNHLY, CDR2 FYNNEI. This CDR3 comprises 15 residues. The V gene lost 4 bases and the J gene lost 2 bases, with 14 bases spanning the gap.

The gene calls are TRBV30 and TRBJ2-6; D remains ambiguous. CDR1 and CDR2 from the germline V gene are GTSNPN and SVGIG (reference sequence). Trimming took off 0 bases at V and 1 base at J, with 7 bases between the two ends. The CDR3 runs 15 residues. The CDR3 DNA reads TGTGCCTGGAGTGTACGGGCGTCTGGGGCCAACGTCCTGACTTTC. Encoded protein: CAWSVRASGANVLTF.

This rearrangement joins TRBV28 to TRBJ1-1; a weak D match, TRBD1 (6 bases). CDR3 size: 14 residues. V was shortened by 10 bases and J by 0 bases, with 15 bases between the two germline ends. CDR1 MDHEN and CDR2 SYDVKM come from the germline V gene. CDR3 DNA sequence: TGTGCCACTTCGGACAGAAGGATGAACACTGAAGCTTTCTTT. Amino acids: CATSDRRMNTEAFF. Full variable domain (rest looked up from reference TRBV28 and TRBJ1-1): DVKVTQSSRYLVKRTGEKVFLECVQDMDHENMFWYRQDPGLGLRLIYFSYDVKMKEKGDIPEGYSVSREKKERFSLILESASTNQTSMYLCATSDRRMNTEAFFGQGTRLTVV.

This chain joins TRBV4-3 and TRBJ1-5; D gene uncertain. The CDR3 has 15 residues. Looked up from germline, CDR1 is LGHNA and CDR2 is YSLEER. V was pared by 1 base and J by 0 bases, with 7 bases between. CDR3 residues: CASSQGGNSNQPQHF. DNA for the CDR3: TGCGCCAGCAGCCAAGGGGGAAATAGCAATCAGCCCCAGCATTTT.

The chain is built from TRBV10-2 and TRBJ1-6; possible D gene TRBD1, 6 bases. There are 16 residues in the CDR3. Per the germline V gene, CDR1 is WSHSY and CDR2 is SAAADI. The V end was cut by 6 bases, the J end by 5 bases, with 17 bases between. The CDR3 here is CASRTTQGLDNSPLHF. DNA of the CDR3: TGCGCCAGCAGGACAACCCAGGGGCTCGATAATTCACCCCTCCACTTT.

This chain's CDR3 is CASSYLGLQGAPQHF. The CDR3 nucleotides are TGTGCCAGCAGTTACCTCGGGTTACAGGGAGCGCCCCAGCATTTT. The chain joins TRBV6-2 or TRBV6-3 to TRBJ1-5, with D possibly matching TRBD1 (6 bases). V was shortened by 2 bases and J by 9 bases, with 17 bases between the two germline ends. The CDR3 consists of 15 residues. Germline CDR1 MNHEY, CDR2 SVGEGT.

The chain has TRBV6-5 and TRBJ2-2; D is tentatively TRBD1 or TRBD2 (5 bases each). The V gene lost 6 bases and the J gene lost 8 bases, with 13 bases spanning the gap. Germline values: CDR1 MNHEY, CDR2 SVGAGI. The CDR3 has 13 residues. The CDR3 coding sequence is TGTGCCAGCAGCCCCGGGACGGTAGGGGAGCTGTTTTTT. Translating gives CASSPGTVGELFF.

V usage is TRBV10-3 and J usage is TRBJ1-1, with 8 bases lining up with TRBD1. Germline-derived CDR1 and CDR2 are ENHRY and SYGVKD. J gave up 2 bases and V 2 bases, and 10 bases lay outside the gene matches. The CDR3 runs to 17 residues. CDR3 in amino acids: CAISETGTGPFNTEAFF. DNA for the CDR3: TGTGCCATCAGTGAGACCGGGACAGGCCCCTTTAACACTGAAGCTTTCTTT.

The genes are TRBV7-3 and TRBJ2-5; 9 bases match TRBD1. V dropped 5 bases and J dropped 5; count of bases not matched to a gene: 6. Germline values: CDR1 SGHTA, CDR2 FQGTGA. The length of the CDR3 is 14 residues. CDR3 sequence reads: CASSTTGGAETQYF. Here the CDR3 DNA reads TGTGCCAGCAGCACGACAGGGGGGGCGGAGACCCAGTACTTC.

CDR3 bases: TGTGCCAGCAGCTTAGGTCCGGAAAACACTGAAGCTTTCTTT. Encoded protein: CASSLGPENTEAFF. V and J are TRBV7-3 and TRBJ1-1; D call uncertain. The ends were cut back, 2 bases at V and 2 bases at J, with 9 bases in the middle. The germline gives CDR1 SGHTA, CDR2 FQGTGA. The CDR3 covers 14 residues.

The CDR3 region is CASTNEGRGQLTEAFF. In DNA form, the CDR3 reads TGTGCCAGCACAAATGAAGGCAGGGGGCAACTCACTGAAGCTTTCTTT. The rearrangement joins TRBV28 to TRBJ1-1, with TRBD1 matching over 8 bases. The CDR3 has 16 amino acids. The germline CDR1 and CDR2 sequences are MDHEN and SYDVKM. Trimming cost V 7 bases and J 4 bases; bases outside gene matches: 14.

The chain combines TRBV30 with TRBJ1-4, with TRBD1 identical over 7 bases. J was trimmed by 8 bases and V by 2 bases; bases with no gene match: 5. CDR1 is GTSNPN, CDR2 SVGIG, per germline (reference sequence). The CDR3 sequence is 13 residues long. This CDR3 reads CAWSPGGVEKLFF. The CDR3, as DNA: TGTGCCTGGAGTCCAGGGGGGGTCGAAAAACTGTTTTTT. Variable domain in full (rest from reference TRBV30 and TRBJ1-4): SQTIHQWPATLVQPVGSPLSLECTVEGTSNPNLYWYRQAAGRGLQLLFYSVGIGQISSEVPQNLSASRPQDRQFILSSKKLLLSDSGFYLCAWSPGGVEKLFFGSGTQLSVL.